This TCR beta chain is drawn from a study of brain T cells in children with intractable seizures. Indicated time point: blood from clinic visit 5 months post-surgery; TSC patient then seizure free. Only cases whose brain tissue showed the highest T cell transcript signatures were sequenced. CDR3 length equals 14 residues. Germline V gives CDR1 SEHNR, CDR2 FQNEAQ (reference sequence). V gave up 4 bases and J gave up 2 bases; unmatched junction bases: 2. The assay was immunoSEQ multiplex PCR, and TCRdb's table has in-frame clones only and misses some. This table holds 340,000 or so clones, over 90% found once. Overall study results and limits: Only CDR3 sequence similarity suggested viral specificity, without known HCMV serostatus.

Regarding this clone: The antigen is unknown.

The chain combines TRBV7-9 with TRBJ2-5; 9 bases agree with TRBD2. The source is a boy under two years old with tuberous sclerosis and intractable seizures. Specimen: peripheral blood, collected around 5 months after surgery. CDR3 DNA sequence: TGTGCCAGCAGCTCTAGCGGGGCACAAGAGACCCAGTACTTC. Its translation: CASSSSGAQETQYF.